What follows is one T cell receptor beta chain and its context. Its target antigen remains unknown. No clone much larger than this one lies a single base away; base qualities are absent. Donors formed part of the validation cohort, which comprised 120 or so subjects and was distinct from the first cohort of roughly 600 subjects. The data were obtained in a study of cytomegalovirus exposure and HLA in healthy donors (TCRdb year 2017). Background on the whole study: According to a later analysis, one platform produced both the roughly 120 validation repertoires and the approximately 670 repertoires of the first cohort. The study was designed to test whether signatures of past pathogen exposure could be identified by cataloging public T cell receptors. In addition to the first cohort of approximately 670 subjects, a separate validation cohort of about 120 different subjects was used. To predict cytomegalovirus infection status, the study brought together high-throughput TCR immunosequencing, statistical association of individual TCRs with disease status, and machine learning. General findings and caveats noted by the study authors: The study listed approximately 160 TCR beta chains as associated with cytomegalovirus. In both the original and validation cohorts, the classifier was reported to diagnose cytomegalovirus status with high specificity and sensitivity. A later analysis had no HLA typing for the validation cohort, so co-occurrence there was scored across all 110 or so repertoires. A later analysis found that TCRs clustered in the first cohort also tended to co-occur in the 95 to 150 validation repertoires, with 90% to 95% of cluster scores above 0. A few of the identified cytomegalovirus-associated TCR beta chains were confirmed in vitro to be specific for cytomegalovirus antigens. Most TCR sequences were seen in very few donors, while some public TCRs were found in many individuals. It was suggested by the authors that the approach could potentially be generalized to other disease states and immunological phenotypes.

Library preparation employed the immunoSEQ multiplex PCR assay. The authors' pipeline ran thus. A statistical classification framework was built for diagnosing cytomegalovirus status from the catalog of TCR beta chain sequences. Here the immuneACCESS table is served through TCRdb, limited to in-frame sequences with V and J called. Missing clones are a known gap in these copies; in checked studies unresolved V genes cover under half, and the rest lacks a known reason. The V and J calls and clone size were taken over from that table, and D and trimming were inferred from the DNA. This sample has some 150,000 clones in its table, and roughly nine tenths of those were observed once. The ten largest make up about 3.5% of the sample. The CDR3 measures 13 amino acids from cysteine to phenylalanine. CDR3 DNA only is kept here, 39 bases in frame from base 1. CDR1 and CDR2 are read off the germline V gene as KGHSH and LQKENI. V is trimmed back by 2 bases and J by 4 bases, and the junction contains 1 base that no gene match accounts for.

The receptor was derived from a woman aged 18 to 35 in good health and CMV-seropositive. The rearranged chain carries TRBV18 and TRBJ1-2; TRBD1 lines up with 7 middle nucleotides. Source material: PBMCs. The base sequence is TGTGCCAGCTCACCAGCAGGGGGCTATGGCTACACCTTC. This encodes CASSPAGGYGYTF.